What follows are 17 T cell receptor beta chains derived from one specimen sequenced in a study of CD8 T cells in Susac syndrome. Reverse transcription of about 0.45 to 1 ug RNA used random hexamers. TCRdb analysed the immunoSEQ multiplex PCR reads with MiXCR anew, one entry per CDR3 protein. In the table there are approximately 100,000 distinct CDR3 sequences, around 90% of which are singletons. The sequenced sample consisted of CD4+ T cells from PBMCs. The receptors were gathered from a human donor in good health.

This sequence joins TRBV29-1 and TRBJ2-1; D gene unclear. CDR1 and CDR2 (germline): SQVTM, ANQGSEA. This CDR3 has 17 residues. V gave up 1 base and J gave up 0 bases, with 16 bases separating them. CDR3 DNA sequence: TGCAGCGTTGAAGGCGCGAGCAGGAAAGGCTCCTACAATGAGCAGTTCTTC. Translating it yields CSVEGASRKGSYNEQFF.

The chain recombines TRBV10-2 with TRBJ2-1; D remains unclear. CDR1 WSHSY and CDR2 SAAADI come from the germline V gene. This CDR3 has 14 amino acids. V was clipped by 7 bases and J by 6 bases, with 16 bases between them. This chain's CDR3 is CASTGRASANEQFF. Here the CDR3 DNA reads TGCGCCAGCACTGGAAGGGCTTCGGCCAATGAGCAGTTCTTC.

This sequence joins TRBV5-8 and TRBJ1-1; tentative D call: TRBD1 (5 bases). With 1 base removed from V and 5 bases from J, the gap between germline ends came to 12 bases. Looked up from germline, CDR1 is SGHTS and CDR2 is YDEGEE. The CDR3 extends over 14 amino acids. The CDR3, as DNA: TGTGCCAGCAGCTTGTTGGGGGTTGGGACTGAAGCTTTCTTT. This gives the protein CASSLLGVGTEAFF.

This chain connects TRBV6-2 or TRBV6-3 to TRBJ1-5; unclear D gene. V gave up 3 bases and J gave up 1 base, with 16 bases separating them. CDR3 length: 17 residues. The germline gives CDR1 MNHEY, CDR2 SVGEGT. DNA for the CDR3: TGTGCCAGCAGTTATCATCTGGGAGCGGGGAGCAATCAGCCCCAGCATTTT. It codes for CASSYHLGAGSNQPQHF.

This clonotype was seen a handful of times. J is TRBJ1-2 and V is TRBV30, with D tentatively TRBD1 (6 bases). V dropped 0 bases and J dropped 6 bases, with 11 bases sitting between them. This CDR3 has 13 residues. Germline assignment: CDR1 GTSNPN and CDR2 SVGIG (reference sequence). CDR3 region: CAWSVQGADGYTF. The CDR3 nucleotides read TGTGCCTGGAGTGTACAGGGTGCAGATGGCTACACCTTC.

The CDR3 reads CSAKSDASGANVLTF. The CDR3 coding sequence is TGCAGTGCGAAGAGCGATGCCTCCGGGGCCAACGTCCTGACTTTC. The V call is TRBV20-1, the J call TRBJ2-6; the D is unclear. In germline, CDR1 is DFQATT, CDR2 SNEGSKA (reference sequence). Trimming shortened V by 6 bases and J by 4 bases, and 16 bases separated the two germline ends. This CDR3 has 15 amino acids.

The CDR3 DNA reads as TGTGCCAGCAGCGAAACCCCAGGTTACGAGCAGTACTTC. Encoded protein: CASSETPGYEQYF. V usage is TRBV11-3 and J usage is TRBJ2-7; D is uncertain. CDR1 is SGHNT, CDR2 YENEEA, per germline. Trimming removed 5 bases at V and 4 bases at J, with 12 bases between. This CDR3 has 13 residues.

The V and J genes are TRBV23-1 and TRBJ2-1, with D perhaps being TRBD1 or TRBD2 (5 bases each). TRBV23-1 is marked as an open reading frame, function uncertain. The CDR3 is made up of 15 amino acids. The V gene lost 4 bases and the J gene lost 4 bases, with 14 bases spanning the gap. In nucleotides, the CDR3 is TGCGCCAGCAGTCTCCAGTCGGGACGTTACAATGAGCAGTTCTTC. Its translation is CASSLQSGRYNEQFF.

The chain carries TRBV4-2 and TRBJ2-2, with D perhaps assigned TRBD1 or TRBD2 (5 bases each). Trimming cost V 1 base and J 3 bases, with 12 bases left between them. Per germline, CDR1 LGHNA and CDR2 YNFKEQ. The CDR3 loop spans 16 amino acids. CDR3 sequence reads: CASSQAAGSDTGELFF. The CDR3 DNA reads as TGTGCCAGCAGCCAAGCGGCAGGGAGCGACACCGGGGAGCTGTTTTTT.

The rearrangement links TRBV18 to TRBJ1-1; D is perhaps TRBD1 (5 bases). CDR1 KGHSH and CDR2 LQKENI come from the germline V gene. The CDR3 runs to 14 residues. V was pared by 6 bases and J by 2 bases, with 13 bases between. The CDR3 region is CASSETGVNTEAFF. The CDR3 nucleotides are TGTGCCAGCTCCGAGACGGGGGTAAACACTGAAGCTTTCTTT.

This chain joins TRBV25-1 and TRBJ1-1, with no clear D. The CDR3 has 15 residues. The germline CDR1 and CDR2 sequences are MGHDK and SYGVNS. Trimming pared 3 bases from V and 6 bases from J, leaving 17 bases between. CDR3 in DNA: TGTGCCAGCAGTGATATCAAATCGGCCGGGGCTGAAGCTTTCTTT. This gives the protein CASSDIKSAGAEAFF.

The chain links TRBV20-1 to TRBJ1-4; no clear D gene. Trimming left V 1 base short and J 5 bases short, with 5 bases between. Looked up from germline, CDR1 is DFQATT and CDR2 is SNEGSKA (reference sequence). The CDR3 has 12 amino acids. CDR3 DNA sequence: TGCAGTGCTAGAGTAGGGAATGAAAAACTGTTTTTT. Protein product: CSARVGNEKLFF.

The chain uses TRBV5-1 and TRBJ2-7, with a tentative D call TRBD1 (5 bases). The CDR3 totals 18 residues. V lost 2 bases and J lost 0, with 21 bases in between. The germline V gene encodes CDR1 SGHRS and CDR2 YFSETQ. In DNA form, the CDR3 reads TGCGCCAGCAGCTTATATGGGGCGGTAGCAGGCAGCTCCTACGAGCAGTACTTC. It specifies CASSLYGAVAGSSYEQYF.

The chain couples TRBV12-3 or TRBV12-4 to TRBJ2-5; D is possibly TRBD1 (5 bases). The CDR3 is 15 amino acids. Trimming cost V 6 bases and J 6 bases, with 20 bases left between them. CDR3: CASSGRAGFRQTQYF. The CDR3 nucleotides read TGTGCCAGCAGCGGAAGGGCAGGGTTTCGGCAGACCCAGTACTTC.

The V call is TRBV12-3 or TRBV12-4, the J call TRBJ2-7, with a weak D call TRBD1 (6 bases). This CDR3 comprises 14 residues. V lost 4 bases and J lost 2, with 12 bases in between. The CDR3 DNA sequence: TGTGCCAGCAGTTCGCCGGGACAAACCTACGAGCAGTACTTC. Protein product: CASSSPGQTYEQYF.

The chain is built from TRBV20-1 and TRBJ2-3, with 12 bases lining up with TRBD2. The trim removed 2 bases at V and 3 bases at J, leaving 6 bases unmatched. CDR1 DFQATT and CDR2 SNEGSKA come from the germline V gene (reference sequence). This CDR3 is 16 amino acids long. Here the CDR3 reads CSARLPSGGGTDTQYF. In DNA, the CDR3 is TGCAGTGCTAGACTCCCTAGCGGGGGGGGAACAGATACGCAGTATTTT.

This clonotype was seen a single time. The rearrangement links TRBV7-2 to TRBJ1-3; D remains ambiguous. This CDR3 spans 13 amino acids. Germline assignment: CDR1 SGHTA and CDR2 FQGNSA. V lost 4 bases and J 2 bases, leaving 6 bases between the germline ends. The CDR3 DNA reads TGTGCCAGCAGCTCAAGAACTGGAAACACCATATATTTT. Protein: CASSSRTGNTIYF.